These 24 T cell receptor beta chains originate from one sample sequenced in a study of vaccination and CD4 T cells after COVID-19. Sequence data for DNA of cultured CD4+ T cells were generated by the Oncomine TCR Beta short-read assay. TCRdb reprocessed the PCR reads via MiXCR and lists one record per CDR3 protein. The table lists under 20,000 distinct CDR3 sequences, 67% of them singletons, with about 8.3% in the top ten. Treatment reported: approximately nine-day PBMC culture with coronavirus spike peptide pools or control peptides (ViraFEST assay). These receptors lack a known antigen. The source material was CD4+ T cells from blood, cultured in vitro. Receptors were obtained from a human donor who had recovered from COVID-19.

The CDR3 sequence is CASSFTGTSGNNEQFF. Written as DNA, the CDR3 is TGTGCCAGCAGTTTCACGGGAACTAGCGGTAACAATGAGCAGTTCTTC. This chain connects TRBV6-5 to TRBJ2-1; 8 nucleotides align to TRBD2. Germline loops: CDR1 MNHEY, CDR2 SVGAGI. V was clipped by 4 bases and J by 5 bases; unmatched bases: 10. The CDR3 is made up of 16 amino acids.

The CDR3 region is CASSRLRERADTQYF. DNA of the CDR3: TGTGCCAGCAGCCGCTTACGGGAGAGGGCAGATACGCAGTATTTT. The rearrangement uses TRBV7-9 and TRBJ2-3; a possible D gene is TRBD2 (6 bases). The germline V gene has CDR1 SEHNR and CDR2 FQNEAQ (reference sequence). V lost 5 bases to trimming and J lost 4 bases, with 16 bases between them. The CDR3 is made up of 15 amino acids.

This clonotype has just a few counts. The rearrangement uses TRBV20-1 and TRBJ2-3; D perhaps matches TRBD2 (6 bases). The CDR3 runs to 15 residues. Germline-derived CDR1 and CDR2 are DFQATT and SNEGSKA (reference sequence). Trimming removed 5 bases from V and 3 bases from J, with 18 bases in between. This CDR3 is CSAGRGELATDTQYF. The CDR3 coding sequence is TGCAGTGCTGGAAGAGGGGAACTAGCTACAGATACGCAGTATTTT.

The chain has TRBV5-6 and TRBJ2-7, with no clear D. V lost 4 bases and J 3 bases, leaving 17 bases between the germline ends. Germline CDR1 SGHDT, CDR2 YYEEEE. This CDR3 is built from 15 residues. The CDR3 region has the DNA TGTGCCAGCAGCCCCAAAGTTCTGGGGTACTACGAGCAGTACTTC. Translation: CASSPKVLGYYEQYF.

The V call is TRBV18, the J call TRBJ1-1, with D possibly TRBD1 on 6 matching bases. The CDR3 runs to 12 residues. The V end lost 4 bases, the J end lost 6 bases, and 9 bases lay between the germline ends. Germline values: CDR1 KGHSH, CDR2 LQKENI. CDR3 nucleotide sequence: TGTGCCAGCTCACGCGGACAGTCTGAAGCTTTCTTT. Amino acids: CASSRGQSEAFF. The whole variable domain, filled in from reference TRBV18 and TRBJ1-1, reads NAGVMQNPRHLVRRRGQEARLRCSPMKGHSHVYWYRQLPEEGLKFMVYLQKENIIDESGMPKERFSAEFPKEGPSILRIQQVVRGDSAAYFCASSRGQSEAFFGQGTRLTVV.

This clonotype was observed a handful of times. The J gene is TRBJ1-5, the V gene TRBV20-1; D is ambiguous. CDR1 is DFQATT, CDR2 SNEGSKA, per germline (reference sequence). Trimming cost V 1 base and J 1 base, with 11 bases left between them. CDR3 length equals 15 residues. In DNA, the CDR3 is TGCAGTGCTAGAGTGATGGGTCGGAGCAATCAGCCCCAGCATTTT. This translates into CSARVMGRSNQPQHF.

In this sample, this clonotype is medium-sized. The chain joins TRBV6-1 to TRBJ2-1; D remains ambiguous. This CDR3 contains 13 residues. V lost 6 bases, J lost 0 bases, and 6 bases lay in between. The germline V gene has CDR1 MNHNS and CDR2 SASEGT. CDR3 sequence (DNA): TGTGCCAGCAGCGGATACTCCTACAATGAGCAGTTCTTC. Residues: CASSGYSYNEQFF.

The chain is built from TRBV5-1 and TRBJ1-6; 8 bases fit TRBD1. The junction had 6 bases not matched to a gene; V was cut back by 0 bases and J by 7 bases. Germline CDR1 reads SGHRS; CDR2 reads YFSETQ. The CDR3 consists of 16 residues. In DNA, the CDR3 is TGCGCCAGCAGCTTGGCAGGGGGCTTAGGGAATTCACCCCTCCACTTT. Amino acids: CASSLAGGLGNSPLHF.

This rearrangement joins TRBV20-1 to TRBJ2-2, with D possibly being TRBD1 or TRBD2 (5 bases each). This CDR3 contains 14 residues. CDR1 is DFQATT, CDR2 SNEGSKA, per germline (reference sequence). V gave up 3 bases and J gave up 5 bases, with 13 bases separating them. The CDR3 nucleotides read TGCAGTGCTAGGTTGGGGACGCAAACCGGGGAGCTGTTTTTT. It encodes CSARLGTQTGELFF.

The chain employs TRBV10-3 and TRBJ2-5; no clear D gene. The V gene lost 2 bases and the J gene lost 5 bases, with 3 bases spanning the gap. Germline assignment: CDR1 ENHRY and CDR2 SYGVKD. The CDR3 loop spans 11 amino acids. CDR3 loop: CAISEGETQYF. The CDR3 coding sequence is TGTGCCATCAGTGAGGGGGAGACCCAGTACTTC.

V and J are TRBV7-8 and TRBJ1-5, with a tentative D call TRBD1 (5 bases). The CDR3 runs to 15 residues. Looked up from germline, CDR1 is SGHVS and CDR2 is FQNEAQ. V lost 0 bases, J lost 4 bases, and 10 bases lay in between. The DNA for the CDR3 is TGTGCCAGCAGCTTAGCGGCGGCAGGGAATCAGCCCCAGCATTTT. Translating gives CASSLAAAGNQPQHF. The whole variable domain, filled in from reference TRBV7-8 and TRBJ1-5, reads GAGVSQSPRYKVAKRGQDVALRCDPISGHVSLFWYQQALGQGPEFLTYFQNEAQLDKSGLPSDRFFAERPEGSVSTLKIQRTQQEDSAVYLCASSLAAAGNQPQHFGDGTRLSIL.

The chain links TRBV11-1 to TRBJ2-5; 7 positions agree with TRBD1. The CDR3 length is 23 residues. Germline CDR1 and CDR2: SGHAT and FQDESV (reference sequence). J gave up 7 bases and V 4 bases, and 36 bases lay outside the gene matches. CDR3: CASSSIFSLRDRDRDKTRGTQYF. In DNA form, the CDR3 reads TGTGCCAGCAGCTCTATTTTCAGTTTACGTGACCGGGACAGAGATAAAACAAGAGGGACCCAGTACTTC.

CDR3 in DNA: TGTGCCAGCACCCTTATTCCGGTCCGTGACAGGGGTGCCTATGGCTACACCTTC. Protein: CASTLIPVRDRGAYGYTF. This chain joins TRBV7-9 and TRBJ1-2, with 8 bases matching TRBD1. This CDR3 contains 18 residues. The germline CDR1 and CDR2 sequences are SEHNR and FQNEAQ (reference sequence). V dropped 7 bases and J dropped 4; count of bases not matched to a gene: 20.

The gene calls are TRBV7-9 and TRBJ2-5; the match to TRBD1 covers 7 bases. J was trimmed by 4 bases and V by 11 bases; bases with no gene match: 16. CDR3 length equals 15 residues. The germline CDR1 and CDR2 sequences are SEHNR and FQNEAQ (reference sequence). Here the CDR3 reads CAARGGAGTAETQYF. CDR3 in DNA: TGTGCCGCACGCGGTGGGGCTGGGACAGCAGAGACCCAGTACTTC. Variable domain in full (rest from reference TRBV7-9 and TRBJ2-5): DTGVSQNPRHKITKRGQNVTFRCDPISEHNRLYWYRQTLGQGPEFLTYFQNEAQLEKSRLLSDRFSAERPKGSFSTLEIQRTEQGDSAMYLCAARGGAGTAETQYFGPGTRLLVL.

This clonotype has only a few counts. This chain joins TRBV20-1 and TRBJ1-5, with D perhaps matching TRBD1 (6 bases). Germline loops: CDR1 DFQATT, CDR2 SNEGSKA (reference sequence). Trimming removed 3 bases from V and 4 bases from J, with 25 bases in between. This CDR3 comprises 18 residues. The DNA of the CDR3 is TGCAGTGCTAGGGGAGAGGCTAGGACAGCCTTTTCTAATCAGCCCCAGCATTTT. The encoded protein is CSARGEARTAFSNQPQHF.

This clonotype was found a few times. CDR3 sequence: CASSGDRGRVSPLHF. As DNA, the CDR3 is TGTGCCAGCAGTGGGGACAGGGGGCGCGTTTCACCCCTCCACTTT. The J gene is TRBJ1-6, the V gene TRBV6-1; 12 bases fit TRBD1. Trimming took 4 bases from V and 9 from J; bases not matched to a gene: 4. Looked up from germline, CDR1 is MNHNS and CDR2 is SASEGT. This CDR3 is built from 15 residues.

This clonotype was counted a few times. This chain joins TRBV20-1 and TRBJ1-5, with 7 bases matching TRBD1. V trimming: 3 bases; J trimming: 1 base; junction bases outside the gene matches: 6. The length of the CDR3 is 15 residues. Germline CDR1 is DFQATT and CDR2 is SNEGSKA (reference sequence). The CDR3 DNA is TGCAGTGCTAGCCGACAGGGAAGAAGCAATCAGCCCCAGCATTTT. Translation: CSASRQGRSNQPQHF.

V usage is TRBV6-2 or TRBV6-3 and J usage is TRBJ1-5; TRBD1 might be the D (6 bases). The CDR3 sequence is 16 residues long. V shed 0 bases and J shed 3 bases, with 12 bases lying between them. Per the germline V gene, CDR1 is MNHEY and CDR2 is SVGEGT. The CDR3 DNA is TGTGCCAGCAGTTACTCGCTAGGACAGACCAATCAGCCCCAGCATTTT. Amino acid sequence: CASSYSLGQTNQPQHF.

The CDR3, as DNA: TGTGCCAGCAGCTTAGCCCGGCAGGGTAATCAGCCCCAGCATTTT. This translates into CASSLARQGNQPQHF. V usage is TRBV7-2 and J usage is TRBJ1-5; possible D gene TRBD1, 5 bases. The germline V gene encodes CDR1 SGHTA and CDR2 FQGNSA. V was pared by 0 bases and J by 4 bases, with 10 bases between. CDR3 size: 15 residues.

V and J are TRBV7-8 and TRBJ1-1; maybe TRBD1 (5 bases). V lost 1 base and J 3 bases, leaving 12 bases between the germline ends. CDR3 length: 15 residues. Germline V gene lookup returns CDR1 SGHVS and CDR2 FQNEAQ. The CDR3 DNA reads as TGTGCCAGCAGCTTAGGTCGCAGGGCACACACTGAAGCTTTCTTT. Its translation: CASSLGRRAHTEAFF.

The V call is TRBV18, the J call TRBJ1-5, with D perhaps TRBD1 (5 bases). CDR1 KGHSH and CDR2 LQKENI come from the germline V gene. CDR3 length: 15 amino acids. V was clipped by 2 bases and J by 1 base, with 9 bases between them. CDR3 DNA: TGTGCCAGCTCACCAGACAGTTTGAGCAATCAGCCCCAGCATTTT. Protein sequence: CASSPDSLSNQPQHF.

The rearrangement uses TRBV4-2 and TRBJ1-2, with no clear D. Looked up from germline, CDR1 is LGHNA and CDR2 is YNFKEQ. V was shortened by 3 bases and J by 3 bases, with 20 bases between the two germline ends. The CDR3 runs 17 residues. Here the CDR3 DNA reads TGTGCCAGCAGCCAGTCTTCTGCCGGCACAAAATACTATGGCTACACCTTC. Amino acid sequence: CASSQSSAGTKYYGYTF.

The rearrangement links TRBV24-1 to TRBJ2-5; 12 bases fit TRBD2. Germline loops: CDR1 KGHDR, CDR2 SFDVKD. J lost 1 base, V lost 7 bases, and 6 bases had no gene match. CDR3 length equals 16 residues. Here the CDR3 DNA reads TGTGCCACCAGGGCTAGCGGGAGGGGCCTCCAAGAGACCCAGTACTTC. This encodes CATRASGRGLQETQYF.

This clonotype is labeled as medium-sized. V usage is TRBV27 and J usage is TRBJ1-5; TRBD1 matches at 9 bases. The germline CDR1 and CDR2 sequences are MNHEY and SMNVEV (reference sequence). The CDR3 covers 18 residues. The V segment lost 5 bases and the J segment 0 bases; nucleotides outside the gene matches: 11. The CDR3 DNA reads TGTGCCAGCAGTGGGGGGGACAGGGAGTTCTATAGCAATCAGCCCCAGCATTTT. Protein: CASSGGDREFYSNQPQHF.